This T cell receptor (beta chain) was observed in a study of patients and donors after allogeneic stem cell transplantation. This clonotype was counted only a few times. TCRdb redid the calling of the RT-PCR reads with MiXCR, one entry per CDR3 protein. Here the sample spans approximately 170,000 distinct CDR3 sequences, more than 20% being singletons. The sequenced material came from blood, either unsorted or a sorted T cell fraction (not recorded which). The TCR comes from a human donor who was either an allogeneic HSCT recipient or a stem cell or donor lymphocyte infusion donor (not recorded which). It is not recorded whose cells these are; they may come from a transplant donor.

CDR3 protein: CASSVASGQGPPEAFF. In nucleotides, the CDR3 is TGTGCCAGCAGCGTAGCTTCAGGACAGGGTCCTCCTGAAGCTTTCTTT. The chain is built from TRBV9 and TRBJ1-1; 8 bases line up with TRBD1. The junction had 10 bases not matched to a gene; V was cut back by 0 bases and J by 6 bases. This CDR3 region has 16 residues. Germline V CDR1 and CDR2: SGDLS, YYNGEE.